Below are 29 T cell receptor beta chains sequenced from a single sample in a study of Graves' ophthalmopathy and Graves' hyperthyroidism. The study amplified TCR beta CDR3 regions using RNA transcripts. RT-PCR in the first round used HTBI primers; a second-round multiplex PCR followed. MiXCR, applied by TCRdb to the multiplex PCR reads, yields one record per CDR3 protein. The sample consists of 200,000 to 300,000 distinct CDR3 sequences, around 45% of them appearing once. What was sequenced was peripheral blood. These receptors were collected from an adult man with Graves' ophthalmopathy.

This sequence joins TRBV10-3 and TRBJ1-1; weak D call: TRBD1 (6 bases). Germline assignment: CDR1 ENHRY and CDR2 SYGVKD. The germline V and J ends were trimmed by 2 bases and 10 bases, with 14 bases remaining between them. The CDR3 is 13 residues long. CDR3 amino acids: CAISEPRGGGAFF. The CDR3 DNA follows: TGTGCCATCAGTGAGCCCAGGGGAGGAGGAGCTTTCTTT.

The J gene is TRBJ2-1, the V gene TRBV24-1; 12 nucleotides match TRBD1. With V trimmed by 7 bases and J by 8 bases, 5 bases remained unmatched. Germline loops: CDR1 KGHDR, CDR2 SFDVKD. The CDR3 is 14 residues long. CDR3 residues: CATSAGTGGYEQFF. CDR3 nucleotides: TGTGCCACCAGCGCCGGGACAGGGGGCTATGAGCAGTTCTTC.

The chain combines TRBV28 with TRBJ2-6, with D hard to call. V was pared by 2 bases and J by 3 bases, with 5 bases between. The CDR3 is 14 amino acids. The germline gives CDR1 MDHEN, CDR2 SYDVKM. CDR3 in amino acids: CASSLLLGANVLTF. CDR3 nucleotide sequence: TGTGCCAGCAGTTTACTCCTTGGGGCCAACGTCCTGACTTTC. Variable domain in full (rest from reference TRBV28 and TRBJ2-6): DVKVTQSSRYLVKRTGEKVFLECVQDMDHENMFWYRQDPGLGLRLIYFSYDVKMKEKGDIPEGYSVSREKKERFSLILESASTNQTSMYLCASSLLLGANVLTFGAGSRLTVL.

This clonotype was found a few times. The chain couples TRBV6-5 to TRBJ2-5; TRBD1 matches at 8 bases. Trimming at V came to 4 bases and at J to 5 bases, leaving 6 bases not matched to a gene. CDR3 length: 14 amino acids. CDR1 MNHEY and CDR2 SVGAGI come from the germline V gene. The CDR3 sequence is CASSFGQGGETQYF. The CDR3 DNA reads TGTGCCAGCAGTTTTGGACAGGGTGGCGAGACCCAGTACTTC.

As for this clonotype: One junction end does not reproduce the germline sequence, and a read error may be involved. J is TRBJ1-3 and V is TRBV10-3; possibly TRBD1 for D (5 bases). CDR3 length equals 17 residues. Germline CDR1 reads ENHRY; CDR2 reads SYGVKD. The CDR3 is CASGGAQSERSGSTIYF. CDR3 DNA: TGTGCCAGCGGAGGGGCGCAGAGTGAACGCTCTGGAAGCACCATATATTTT.

In its sample, this clonotype was seen a few times. The rearrangement links TRBV6-5 to TRBJ2-7; tentative D call: TRBD1 (7 bases). The CDR3 runs to 13 residues. V lost 6 bases and J 4 bases, leaving 13 bases between the germline ends. CDR1 and CDR2 from the germline V gene are MNHEY and SVGAGI. The CDR3 region is CASSETGRYEQYF. CDR3 DNA sequence: TGTGCCAGCAGCGAGACAGGGAGGTACGAGCAGTACTTC.

The chain recombines TRBV7-3 with TRBJ1-2; 7 bases are shared with TRBD1. The CDR3 has 14 residues. Germline CDR1 SGHTA, CDR2 FQGTGA. The junction had 9 bases not matched to a gene; V was cut back by 5 bases and J by 6 bases. The chain's CDR3 is CASSIGTVRDGYTF. The CDR3 region has the DNA TGTGCCAGCAGCATAGGGACAGTGAGAGATGGCTACACCTTC.

This clonotype was seen a single time. This chain links TRBV20-1 with TRBJ2-5; 8 bases line up with TRBD2. The CDR3 has 12 residues. Germline trimming cut 6 bases from V and 4 bases from J; bases unmatched to any gene: 4. Germline assignment: CDR1 DFQATT and CDR2 SNEGSKA (reference sequence). The CDR3: CSARAGVETQYF. The CDR3 DNA follows: TGCAGTGCCCGAGCGGGAGTAGAGACCCAGTACTTC.

CDR3 residues: CSAIGDRVVYEQYF. For the CDR3, the DNA is TGCAGTGCTATAGGGGACAGGGTGGTCTACGAGCAGTACTTC. The gene calls are TRBV20-1 and TRBJ2-7; 9 bases line up with TRBD1. Germline CDR1 and CDR2: DFQATT and SNEGSKA (reference sequence). V was pared by 4 bases and J by 3 bases, with 7 bases of the junction left unmatched. This CDR3 is 14 amino acids long.

The chain couples TRBV7-9 to TRBJ2-5; possibly TRBD1 for D (7 bases). V lost 4 bases and J lost 4, with 13 bases in between. The CDR3 runs to 14 residues. Germline V gene sequence: CDR1 SEHNR, CDR2 FQNEAQ (reference sequence). CDR3 DNA sequence: TGTGCCAGCAGCTCAGGGGGGATCTCAGAGACCCAGTACTTC. It specifies CASSSGGISETQYF.

On this clonotype: This may be a read error: a much more frequent sequence differs by one nucleotide. J is TRBJ2-5 and V is TRBV15; weak D call: TRBD1 (7 bases). Germline values: CDR1 LNHNV, CDR2 YYDKDF (reference sequence). CDR3 length equals 15 residues. Trimming removed 2 bases at V and 9 bases at J, with 19 bases between. Here the CDR3 DNA reads TGTGCCACCAGCAGACCGACAGGGCTAAGGGAGGCCCAGTACTTC. It translates to CATSRPTGLREAQYF.

The gene calls are TRBV20-1 and TRBJ1-6; D not certain. CDR1 and CDR2 (germline): DFQATT, SNEGSKA (reference sequence). V was pared by 3 bases and J by 6 bases, with 12 bases between. The CDR3 extends over 14 amino acids. The DNA of the CDR3 is TGCAGTGCTAGTGTTGTTGCGGGTAATTCACCCCTCCACTTT. Translation: CSASVVAGNSPLHF.

The chain carries TRBV13 and TRBJ1-2; 10 bases map to TRBD1. The CDR3 covers 15 residues. V shed 6 bases and J 6 bases; nucleotides not matched to a gene: 10. Germline CDR1 PRHDT, CDR2 FYEKMQ (reference sequence). The CDR3 loop reads CASSRDRGGNHGYTF. DNA for the CDR3: TGTGCCAGCAGTAGGGACAGGGGAGGGAACCATGGCTACACCTTC.

This clonotype was seen more than once but under ten times. The chain links TRBV29-1 to TRBJ1-1, with 7 bases aligning to TRBD1. Germline V gives CDR1 SQVTM, CDR2 ANQGSEA. V lost 6 bases and J lost 1; bases outside the gene matches: 5. The CDR3 consists of 13 residues. CDR3 amino acids: CSVNRGRNTEAFF. In DNA form, the CDR3 reads TGCAGCGTGAACAGGGGACGGAACACTGAAGCTTTCTTT.

This clonotype was counted a few times. The V and J genes are TRBV5-5 and TRBJ1-2; TRBD1 matches at 8 bases. CDR3 length: 15 amino acids. J gave up 6 bases and V 1 base, and 8 bases lay outside the gene matches. Germline assignment: CDR1 SGHKS and CDR2 YYEKEE (reference sequence). The CDR3 sequence: CASSLFAGQGNGYTF. The CDR3 nucleotides read TGTGCCAGCAGCTTGTTCGCAGGACAGGGCAATGGCTACACCTTC.

This clonotype was picked up a small number of times. The chain uses TRBV9 and TRBJ1-6, with D perhaps matching TRBD1 (5 bases). Looked up from germline, CDR1 is SGDLS and CDR2 is YYNGEE. V dropped 4 bases and J dropped 5 bases, with 13 bases sitting between them. The CDR3 has 15 residues. The CDR3 protein is CASSSQGQNNSPLHF. For the CDR3, the DNA is TGTGCCAGCAGCTCTCAGGGCCAAAATAATTCACCCCTCCACTTT.

J is TRBJ2-6 and V is TRBV2; TRBD2 matches at 8 bases. The germline V gene has CDR1 SNHLY and CDR2 FYNNEI. The CDR3 consists of 18 residues. J was trimmed by 3 bases and V by 2 bases; bases with no gene match: 9. The CDR3 spells CASSETGGPPGGANVLTF. DNA for the CDR3: TGTGCCAGCAGTGAAACGGGAGGGCCCCCGGGTGGGGCCAACGTCCTGACTTTC.

This clonotype was seen at least ten times. The V and J genes are TRBV29-1 and TRBJ1-1; no firm D call. The CDR3 sequence is 13 residues long. Germline lookup yields CDR1 SQVTM and CDR2 ANQGSEA. V lost 4 bases, J lost 4 bases, and 13 bases lay in between. CDR3 sequence reads: CSVGGVVGTEAFF. CDR3 DNA: TGCAGCGTTGGCGGGGTCGTTGGCACTGAAGCTTTCTTT.

This clonotype has just a few counts. This chain connects TRBV12-3 or TRBV12-4 to TRBJ2-5; the D gene could be TRBD1 or TRBD2 (5 bases each). Trimming left V 6 bases short and J 5 bases short, with 25 bases between. This CDR3 has 17 amino acids. CDR3 protein: CASSLETVSTGGETQYF. CDR3 nucleotide sequence: TGTGCCAGCAGCTTGGAAACAGTCTCAACAGGCGGGGAGACCCAGTACTTC.

This clonotype was seen a few times. The genes are TRBV19 and TRBJ2-5; TRBD1 aligns across 10 bases. The CDR3 has 15 amino acids. Losses at the gene ends were 3 bases for V and 5 bases for J; bases not matched to a gene: 6. Looked up from germline, CDR1 is LNHDA and CDR2 is SQIVND (reference sequence). CDR3: CASSIGQGGRETQYF. CDR3 nucleotides: TGTGCCAGTAGTATCGGACAGGGGGGTCGTGAGACCCAGTACTTC.

In this sample, this clonotype turned up a few times. The rearrangement links TRBV10-3 to TRBJ2-7, with 13 bases identical to TRBD2. The V and J ends lost 10 bases and 2 bases, in that order; junction bases with no gene match: 8. The CDR3 runs 15 residues. Germline V gives CDR1 ENHRY, CDR2 SYGVKD. The CDR3 sequence is CATQTTSGGAYEQYF. The CDR3 bases are TGTGCCACCCAAACTACTAGCGGGGGGGCCTACGAGCAGTACTTC.

The V gene is TRBV2, the J gene TRBJ2-2; the D gene could be TRBD1 or TRBD2 (5 bases each). Deletions cut 6 bases from V and 2 bases from J, with 13 bases between. Germline V gene sequence: CDR1 SNHLY, CDR2 FYNNEI. The CDR3 is made up of 15 amino acids. The CDR3 bases are TGTGCCAGCAGCACCGGGACGGTTAACACCGGGGAGCTGTTTTTT. Protein sequence: CASSTGTVNTGELFF.

The rearrangement uses TRBV9 and TRBJ1-1, with D unresolved. Trimming took off 4 bases at V and 5 bases at J, with 9 bases between the two ends. The CDR3 sequence is 12 residues long. The germline V gene has CDR1 SGDLS and CDR2 YYNGEE. In DNA, the CDR3 is TGTGCCAGCAGCTCCAGGAGGACTGAAGCTTTCTTT. Protein: CASSSRRTEAFF.

The V gene is TRBV5-6, the J gene TRBJ2-7; 8 bases fit TRBD2. The CDR3 spans 15 residues. Trimming removed 0 bases from V and 2 bases from J; junction bases left unmatched: 4. In germline, CDR1 is SGHDT, CDR2 YYEEEE. The CDR3, as DNA: TGTGCCAGCAGCTTGGGAGCGGGAGACGCCTACGAGCAGTACTTC. Its translation is CASSLGAGDAYEQYF.

This clonotype was picked up a small number of times. The V gene is TRBV25-1, the J gene TRBJ1-4; a possible D gene is TRBD1 (6 bases). V lost 5 bases and J 4 bases, leaving 11 bases between the germline ends. Germline-derived CDR1 and CDR2 are MGHDK and SYGVNS. CDR3 length: 14 residues. The CDR3 here is CASSTGLLNEKLFF. CDR3 sequence (DNA): TGTGCCAGCAGTACAGGGCTTCTTAATGAAAAACTGTTTTTT.

This clonotype was counted between two and nine times. The rearrangement joins TRBV7-2 to TRBJ1-1; D not resolved. V lost 7 bases and J 8 bases, leaving 14 bases between the germline ends. The CDR3 covers 12 residues. CDR1 SGHTA and CDR2 FQGNSA come from the germline V gene. For the CDR3, the DNA is TGTGCCAGCAAGGCAGAGGCCAGGGAAGCTTTCTTT. Its protein is CASKAEAREAFF.

This clonotype showed up just a few times. The chain links TRBV14 to TRBJ2-7; either TRBD1 or TRBD2 may supply D (6 bases each). CDR1 and CDR2 from the germline V gene are SGHDN and FVKESK. The CDR3 covers 12 residues. Trimming removed 10 bases at V and 3 bases at J, with 13 bases between. CDR3 bases: TGTGCCACGGGGGCAAATCTCTACGAGCAGTACTTC. Translating gives CATGANLYEQYF.

This chain joins TRBV5-1 and TRBJ1-4; TRBD1 agrees at 7 bases. Germline lookup yields CDR1 SGHRS and CDR2 YFSETQ. The CDR3 is 14 amino acids. Trimming cost V 4 bases and J 7 bases; bases outside gene matches: 7. The CDR3 loop reads CASSPTGWTEKLFF. In DNA, the CDR3 is TGCGCCAGCAGCCCGACAGGGTGGACTGAAAAACTGTTTTTT.

The chain links TRBV9 to TRBJ2-7; possibly TRBD1 for D (5 bases). This CDR3 contains 14 residues. Looked up from germline, CDR1 is SGDLS and CDR2 is YYNGEE. V lost 0 bases and J lost 2, with 9 bases in between. For the CDR3, the DNA is TGTGCCAGCAGCGTAGAAGAAGGGGCCTACGAGCAGTACTTC. Its translation: CASSVEEGAYEQYF.